Presented here are 24 T cell receptor beta chains from one specimen sequenced in a study of shared clonotypes between healthy human individuals (dated by TCRdb to the early 2020s). The library relied on the immunoSEQ multiplex PCR assay. Here the immuneACCESS table is served through TCRdb, limited to in-frame sequences with V and J called. Missing clones are a known gap in these copies; in checked studies unresolved V genes cover under half, and the rest lacks a known reason. A total of 1,400,000 or so clones appear in this sample, less than 99% of them only once. Clones ranked in the top ten supply approximately 0.4% of the sample. The sequenced sample was naive CD4+ T cells sorted from blood. The cell subset or site label corresponds to: CD45RA+ positively selected. The origin of the receptors is a man aged 30 to 45 in good health.

The CDR3 sequence is CASSPGGRGLADTQYF. The CDR3 region has the DNA TGCGCCAGCAGTCCTGGGGGCAGGGGGCTGGCAGATACGCAGTATTTT. The chain links TRBV5-1 to TRBJ2-3, with 8 bases identical to TRBD1. The CDR3 is 16 amino acids. Germline lookup yields CDR1 SGHRS and CDR2 YFSETQ. V dropped 5 bases and J dropped 4; count of bases not matched to a gene: 12. The full variable domain, with the rest looked up from reference TRBV5-1 and TRBJ2-3, is KAGVTQTPRYLIKTRGQQVTLSCSPISGHRSVSWYQQTPGQGLQFLFEYFSETQRNKGNFPGRFSGRQFSNSRSEMNVSTLELGDSALYLCASSPGGRGLADTQYFGPGTRLTVL.

The chain combines TRBV11-2 with TRBJ1-3; D might be TRBD1 (5 bases). This CDR3 is built from 14 residues. Germline V gene lookup returns CDR1 SGHAT and CDR2 FQNNGV. Trimming shortened V by 1 base and J by 7 bases, and 11 bases separated the two germline ends. CDR3 nucleotide sequence: TGTGCCAGCAGCTTAGTAGGGGTGTGGAACACCATATATTTT. It translates to CASSLVGVWNTIYF.

The chain employs TRBV4-1 and TRBJ2-2; TRBD2 agrees at 12 bases. J gave up 7 bases and V 1 base, and 10 bases lay outside the gene matches. The length of the CDR3 is 18 residues. The germline gives CDR1 MGHRA, CDR2 YSYEKL. The CDR3 coding sequence is TGCGCCAGCAGCCAAGTTAATAGACTAGCGGGAGTCGGCGGGGAGCTGTTTTTT. Protein: CASSQVNRLAGVGGELFF.

This chain connects TRBV13 to TRBJ2-7, with D possibly matching TRBD2 (5 bases). V gave up 5 bases and J gave up 4 bases, with 15 bases separating them. The CDR3 runs 14 residues. CDR1 is PRHDT, CDR2 FYEKMQ, per germline (reference sequence). The CDR3 region is CASSPRPGGYEQYF. In DNA, the CDR3 is TGTGCCAGCAGCCCCAGGCCGGGCGGGTACGAGCAGTACTTC.

The J gene is TRBJ2-1, the V gene TRBV4-1, with D possibly being TRBD2 (5 bases). The length of the CDR3 is 18 residues. The germline V gene has CDR1 MGHRA and CDR2 YSYEKL. Trimming took off 3 bases at V and 7 bases at J, with 25 bases between the two ends. The CDR3 protein is CASSHDKSGVGNLNEQFF. CDR3 in DNA: TGCGCCAGCAGCCATGACAAGTCAGGTGTCGGGAATCTAAATGAGCAGTTCTTC.

The rearrangement links TRBV5-1 to TRBJ1-5, with 12 bases that match TRBD1. V was pared by 3 bases and J by 7 bases, with 2 bases of the junction left unmatched. Germline-derived CDR1 and CDR2 are SGHRS and YFSETQ. CDR3 size: 14 residues. Written as DNA, the CDR3 is TGCGCCAGCAGCTCCGGGACAGGGGGCCAGCCCCAGCATTTT. Amino acids: CASSSGTGGQPQHF.

This clone has just one count. The chain links TRBV5-6 to TRBJ2-7, with a possible D match to TRBD1 (5 bases). Germline V gene data show CDR1 as SGHDT and CDR2 as YYEEEE. Trimming took off 4 bases at V and 6 bases at J, with 14 bases between the two ends. This CDR3 region has 13 residues. In nucleotides, the CDR3 is TGTGCCAGCAGCGTCAGGTGGGGCATCGAGCAGTACTTC. The encoded protein is CASSVRWGIEQYF.

The chain is built from TRBV13 and TRBJ2-1; a possible D gene is TRBD1 (7 bases). V gave up 3 bases and J gave up 9 bases, with 15 bases separating them. The CDR3 spans 14 residues. Germline V gene lookup returns CDR1 PRHDT and CDR2 FYEKMQ (reference sequence). CDR3 amino acids: CASSFDRVEGEQFF. The CDR3 nucleotides are TGTGCCAGCAGCTTCGACAGGGTGGAGGGTGAGCAGTTCTTC.

Remarks on this clone: This CDR3 is also generated by other DNA sequences in the sample. This chain links TRBV11-2 with TRBJ2-5; D gene unclear. CDR3 size: 13 residues. Germline V gene sequence: CDR1 SGHAT, CDR2 FQNNGV. V was cut by 1 base and J by 5 bases, with 8 bases left in between. The CDR3 spells CASSLGGPETQYF. The CDR3 nucleotides read TGTGCCAGCAGCTTAGGGGGTCCGGAGACCCAGTACTTC.

V usage is TRBV29-1 and J usage is TRBJ2-7; D may be TRBD1 or TRBD2 (7 bases each). Germline V gives CDR1 SQVTM, CDR2 ANQGSEA. The CDR3 has 12 amino acids. In DNA form, the CDR3 reads TGCAGGGGGAGGGGGCAGCGGCAGGGGCAGTACTTC. Translating it yields CRGRGQRQGQYF.

This chain uses TRBV6-5 with TRBJ1-4; D not certain. Deletions cut 0 bases from V and 7 bases from J, with 12 bases between. CDR1 MNHEY and CDR2 SVGAGI come from the germline V gene. The CDR3 runs to 15 residues. CDR3: CASSYSNGRSEKLFF. CDR3 coding DNA: TGTGCCAGCAGTTACTCCAACGGGAGGTCTGAAAAACTGTTTTTT.

The V call is TRBV7-9, the J call TRBJ2-7; TRBD1 or TRBD2 may be the D gene (5 bases each). Germline V gene data show CDR1 as SEHNR and CDR2 as FQNEAQ (reference sequence). V gave up 1 base and J gave up 6 bases, with 13 bases separating them. This CDR3 is 14 amino acids long. The CDR3 is CASSLDTRGTEQYF. In DNA form, the CDR3 reads TGTGCCAGCAGCTTAGATACCAGAGGGACCGAGCAGTACTTC. Full variable domain (outside the CDR3, taken from reference TRBV7-9 and TRBJ2-7): DTGVSQNPRHKITKRGQNVTFRCDPISEHNRLYWYRQTLGQGPEFLTYFQNEAQLEKSRLLSDRFSAERPKGSFSTLEIQRTEQGDSAMYLCASSLDTRGTEQYFGPGTRLTVT.

The chain is built from TRBV6-1 and TRBJ2-3; 11 nucleotides line up with TRBD1. The CDR3 is made up of 14 amino acids. J gave up 3 bases and V 8 bases, and 4 bases lay outside the gene matches. Per the germline V gene, CDR1 is MNHNS and CDR2 is SASEGT. The CDR3 DNA reads as TGTGCCAGCCGGACAGGGGGCGGGACAGATACGCAGTATTTT. Translation gives CASRTGGGTDTQYF.

V is TRBV5-1 and J is TRBJ2-1; the match to TRBD2 covers 8 bases. Per the germline V gene, CDR1 is SGHRS and CDR2 is YFSETQ. With V trimmed by 1 base and J by 4 bases, 13 bases remained unmatched. CDR3 size: 18 residues. CDR3 amino acids: CASSLSFGAGAMYNEQFF. CDR3 bases: TGCGCCAGCAGCTTGTCCTTTGGAGCGGGAGCCATGTACAATGAGCAGTTCTTC.

The V call is TRBV5-1, the J call TRBJ2-6; D uncertain. Germline V lookup: CDR1 SGHRS, CDR2 YFSETQ. V shed 4 bases and J shed 0 bases, with 11 bases lying between them. This CDR3 is 16 amino acids long. DNA for the CDR3: TGCGCCAGCAGCAGGGAACCCCCCTCTGGGGCCAACGTCCTGACTTTC. Its translation: CASSREPPSGANVLTF.

The gene calls are TRBV5-8 and TRBJ2-7; D remains unclear. CDR1 SGHTS and CDR2 YDEGEE come from the germline V gene. The CDR3 has 14 residues. The V end was cut by 0 bases, the J end by 6 bases, with 13 bases between. CDR3 sequence (DNA): TGTGCCAGCAGCTTGGAGGGTAGTATGCGCGAGCAGTACTTC. Translated, it gives CASSLEGSMREQYF.

The rearrangement joins TRBV7-9 to TRBJ2-7, with 8 bases fitting TRBD2. This CDR3 is 18 amino acids long. Germline-derived CDR1 and CDR2 are SEHNR and FQNEAQ (reference sequence). With V trimmed by 5 bases and J by 0 bases, 15 bases remained unmatched. This CDR3 reads CASSPKREPKHRSYEQYF. The CDR3 nucleotides read TGTGCCAGCAGCCCTAAGCGGGAGCCCAAGCACCGCTCCTACGAGCAGTACTTC.

This rearrangement joins TRBV6-5 to TRBJ2-7; D is undetermined. The CDR3 covers 14 residues. Between the trimmed V and J ends, which lost 7 bases and 0 bases, there was a span of 13 bases. Germline assignment: CDR1 MNHEY and CDR2 SVGAGI. The CDR3 DNA reads TGTGCCAGCATCGCTCCGGATGGCTCCTACGAGCAGTACTTC. This codes for CASIAPDGSYEQYF.

The chain links TRBV15 to TRBJ1-1, with D unresolved. The V and J ends lost 0 bases and 1 base respectively, with 6 bases between them. Germline CDR1 and CDR2: LNHNV and YYDKDF (reference sequence). The CDR3 length is 14 residues. CDR3 sequence: CATSRELGNTEAFF. In DNA, the CDR3 is TGTGCCACCAGCAGAGAATTAGGGAACACTGAAGCTTTCTTT.

V is TRBV7-2 and J is TRBJ1-5, with D hard to call. Between the trimmed V and J ends, which lost 5 bases and 4 bases, there was a span of 15 bases. This CDR3 has 15 residues. Germline V gives CDR1 SGHTA, CDR2 FQGNSA. CDR3 amino acids: CASSASPGQNQPQHF. CDR3 sequence (DNA): TGTGCCAGCAGCGCGTCCCCTGGTCAAAATCAGCCCCAGCATTTT.

The chain joins TRBV7-9 to TRBJ1-5; no clear D gene. The CDR3 runs to 17 residues. Germline V lookup: CDR1 SEHNR, CDR2 FQNEAQ (reference sequence). V lost 3 bases to trimming and J lost 0 bases, with 15 bases between them. This chain's CDR3 is CASSFAPLVGSNQPQHF. The CDR3 coding sequence is TGTGCCAGCAGCTTTGCGCCACTGGTGGGTAGCAATCAGCCCCAGCATTTT.

The V and J genes are TRBV10-3 and TRBJ1-5; TRBD1 might be the D (5 bases). The germline V gene encodes CDR1 ENHRY and CDR2 SYGVKD. V dropped 6 bases and J dropped 4 bases, with 16 bases sitting between them. The CDR3 totals 15 residues. The CDR3 loop reads CAIRGDGDGNQPQHF. The CDR3 region has the DNA TGTGCCATCAGGGGGGACGGTGATGGGAATCAGCCCCAGCATTTT.

V usage is TRBV6-5 and J usage is TRBJ2-7; perhaps TRBD1 as D (6 bases). This CDR3 contains 13 residues. V lost 5 bases, J lost 4 bases, and 12 bases lay in between. CDR1 is MNHEY, CDR2 SVGAGI, per germline. The CDR3 DNA is TGTGCCAGCAGTCCGGGACACCTATACGAGCAGTACTTC. Its protein product is CASSPGHLYEQYF.

In nucleotides, the CDR3 is TGTGCCAGCAGCGCCCGGGACAGGGTTATAGAGACCCAGTACTTC. Translated, it gives CASSARDRVIETQYF. The chain links TRBV9 to TRBJ2-5, with 9 bases fitting TRBD1. Trimming took 3 bases from V and 4 from J; bases not matched to a gene: 7. This CDR3 contains 15 residues. Per the germline V gene, CDR1 is SGDLS and CDR2 is YYNGEE.